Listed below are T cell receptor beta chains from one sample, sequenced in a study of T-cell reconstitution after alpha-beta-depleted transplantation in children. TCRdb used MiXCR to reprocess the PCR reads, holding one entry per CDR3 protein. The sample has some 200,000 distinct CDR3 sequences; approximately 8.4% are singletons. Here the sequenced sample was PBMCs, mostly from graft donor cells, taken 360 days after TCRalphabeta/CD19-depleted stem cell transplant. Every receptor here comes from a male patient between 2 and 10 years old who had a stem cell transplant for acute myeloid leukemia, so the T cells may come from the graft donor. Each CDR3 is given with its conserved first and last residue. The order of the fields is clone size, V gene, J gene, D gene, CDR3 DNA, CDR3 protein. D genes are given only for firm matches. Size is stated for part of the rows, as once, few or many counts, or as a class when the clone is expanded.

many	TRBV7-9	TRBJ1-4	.	TGTGCCAGCAGCTCCGGGGCTCGATTGTTTTTT	CASSSGARLFF
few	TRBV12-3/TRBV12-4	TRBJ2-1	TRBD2	TGTGCCAGCAGTCTCGACAGCGGACTAGCGGGAGATTTGTACAATGAGCAGTTCTTC	CASSLDSGLAGDLYNEQFF
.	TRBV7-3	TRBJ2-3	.	TGTGCCAGCAGCTTCTCCGAGGAAAATACGCAGTATTTT	CASSFSEENTQYF
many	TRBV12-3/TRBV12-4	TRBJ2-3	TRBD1	TGTGCCAGCAGGGGACAGTTGGTCACAGATACGCAGTATTTT	CASRGQLVTDTQYF
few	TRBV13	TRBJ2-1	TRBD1	TGTGCCAGCAGCTTAGGCCTCATAGTAGGACAGGGGACGATCGTCCATGAGCAGTTCTTC	CASSLGLIVGQGTIVHEQFF
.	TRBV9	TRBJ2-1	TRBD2	TGTGCCAGCAGCGTAACGGCTAGCGGCCCGAGCTCCTACAATGAGCAGTTCTTC	CASSVTASGPSSYNEQFF
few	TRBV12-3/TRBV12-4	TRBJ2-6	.	TGTGCCAGCAGTGCCGTCCGGGCCAACGTCCTGACTTTC	CASSAVRANVLTF
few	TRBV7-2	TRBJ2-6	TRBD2	TGTGCCAGCAGTCCCCTAGCGGGGGGGGTCTCTGGGGCCAACGTCCTGACTTTC	CASSPLAGGVSGANVLTF
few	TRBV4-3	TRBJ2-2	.	TGCGCCAGCAGCCGCACCTCCGAGGGGGAGCTGTTTTTT	CASSRTSEGELFF
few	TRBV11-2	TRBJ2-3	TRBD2	TGTGCCAGCAGCTTAGTAGCATGGGGACTAGCGGGAGAGGCAGATACGCAGTATTTT	CASSLVAWGLAGEADTQYF
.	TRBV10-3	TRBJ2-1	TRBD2	TGTGCCATCAGTCCGGGACTAGCGGGTCGCAATGAGCAGTTCTTC	CAISPGLAGRNEQFF
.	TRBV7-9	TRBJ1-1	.	TGTGCCAGCAGCCACATACCAACAGGGATGAACACTGAAGCTTTCTTT	CASSHIPTGMNTEAFF
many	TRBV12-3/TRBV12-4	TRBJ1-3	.	TGTGCCAGCAGTTTTCTGGGGCGTTCTGGAAACACCATATATTTT	CASSFLGRSGNTIYF
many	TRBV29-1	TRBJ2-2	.	TGCAGCGTTTTATGGCGTACCTCGACCACCGGGGAGCTGTTTTTT	CSVLWRTSTTGELFF
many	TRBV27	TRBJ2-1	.	TGTGCCAGCAGTTTATATCCAGGCTCCTACAATGAGCAGTTCTTC	CASSLYPGSYNEQFF
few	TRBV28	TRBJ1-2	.	TGTGCCAGCAGTTTTAGGCAGGACTATGGCTACACCTTC	CASSFRQDYGYTF
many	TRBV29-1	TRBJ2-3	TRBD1	TGCAGCGTGCCCCGGGACAGGGCGAGGGATACGCAGTATTTT	CSVPRDRARDTQYF
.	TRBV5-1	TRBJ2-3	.	TGCGCCAGCAGCTTCCGGGGGGCATCCACAGATACGCAGTATTTT	CASSFRGASTDTQYF
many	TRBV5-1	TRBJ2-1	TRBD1	TGCGCCAGCAGCCTTGGACAGGGTACCTACAATGAGCAGTTCTTC	CASSLGQGTYNEQFF
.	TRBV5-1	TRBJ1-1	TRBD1	TGCGCCAGCAGCTTGCGGACAGGGGCCACTGAAGCTTTCTTT	CASSLRTGATEAFF
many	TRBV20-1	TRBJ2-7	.	TGCAGTGCTTCCCACAGGGCCGAGCAGTACTTC	CSASHRAEQYF
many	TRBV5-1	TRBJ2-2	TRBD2	TGCGCCAGCACCCTACTAGCGGGATCCACCGGGGAGCTGTTTTTT	CASTLLAGSTGELFF
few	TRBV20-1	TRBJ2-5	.	TGCAGTGCGCAGGGCGCCCAAGAGACCCAGTACTTC	CSAQGAQETQYF
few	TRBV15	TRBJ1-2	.	TGTGCCACCAGCAGAGACCGACCGACTAACTATGGCTACACCTTC	CATSRDRPTNYGYTF
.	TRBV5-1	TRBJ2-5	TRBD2	TGCGCCAGCAGCTTCACGGGAGGGATCCAAGAGACCCAGTACTTC	CASSFTGGIQETQYF
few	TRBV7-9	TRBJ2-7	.	TGTGCCAGCAGCCGTAAGGTGTACGAGCAGTACTTC	CASSRKVYEQYF
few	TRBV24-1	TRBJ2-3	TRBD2	TGTGCCACCAGTGATCCGGGACTAGCGGGAGGTCCAGATACGCAGTATTTT	CATSDPGLAGGPDTQYF
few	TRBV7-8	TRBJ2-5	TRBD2	TGTGCCAGCAGCTTAGCGATACGGGGGGTCCAAGAGACCCAGTACTTC	CASSLAIRGVQETQYF
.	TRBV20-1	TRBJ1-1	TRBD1	TGCAGTGCTAGAGGGTTCGGGGACAGACGCACTGAAGCTTTCTTT	CSARGFGDRRTEAFF
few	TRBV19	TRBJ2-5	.	TGTGCCAGTAGTATTCCCGCCGGGACTCCTCGAGAGACCCAGTACTTC	CASSIPAGTPRETQYF
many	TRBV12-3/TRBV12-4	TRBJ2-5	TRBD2	TGTGCCAGCACGGGACTAGCGAGTGGTAAAGAGACCCAGTACTTC	CASTGLASGKETQYF
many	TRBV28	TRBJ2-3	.	TGTGCCAGCAGTCCGCCGACTTTAAAGCAAGATACGCAGTATTTT	CASSPPTLKQDTQYF
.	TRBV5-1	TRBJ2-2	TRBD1	TGCGCCAGCAGCTTGGCCACGGACAGGGGCACCGGGGAGCTGTTTTTT	CASSLATDRGTGELFF
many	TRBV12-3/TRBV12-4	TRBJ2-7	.	TGTGCCAGCAGGATCGCCGGGACCTCTAACGAGCAGTACTTC	CASRIAGTSNEQYF
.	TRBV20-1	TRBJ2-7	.	TGCAGTGCTACTGCTAGGCGCGGGTCCCGATACGAGCAGTACTTC	CSATARRGSRYEQYF
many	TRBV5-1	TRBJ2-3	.	TGCGCCAGCAGCCGGGTACTCGCAGATACGCAGTATTTT	CASSRVLADTQYF
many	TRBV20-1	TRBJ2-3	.	TGCAGTGCTAGTAAGGGACTCCTTAGCACAGATACGCAGTATTTT	CSASKGLLSTDTQYF
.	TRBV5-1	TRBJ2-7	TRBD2	TGCGCCAGCAGTGGGGGGGATGACGGATGGGACTACGAGCAGTACTTC	CASSGGDDGWDYEQYF
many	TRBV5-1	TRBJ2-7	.	TGCGCCAGCAGCACTACACCCCGGGGCCTCTACGAGCAGTACTTC	CASSTTPRGLYEQYF
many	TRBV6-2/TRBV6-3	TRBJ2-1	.	TGTGCCAGCAACGGGGTAGCAGCAGTTTTCAGGCAGTTCTTC	CASNGVAAVFRQFF
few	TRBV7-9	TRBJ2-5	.	TGTGCCAGCAGCTTAGAGGGTTGGAAAGAGACCCAGTACTTC	CASSLEGWKETQYF
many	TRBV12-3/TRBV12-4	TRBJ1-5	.	TGTGCCAGCACCTACAGCGGGCGGCAGCCCCAGCATTTT	CASTYSGRQPQHF
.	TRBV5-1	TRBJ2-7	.	TGCGCCAGCAGCTTCAAGGGGGTCGGCGAGCAGTACTTC	CASSFKGVGEQYF
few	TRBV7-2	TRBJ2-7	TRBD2	TGTGCCAGCAGGCCTGTAGCGGGACCTGGCGAGCAGTACTTC	CASRPVAGPGEQYF
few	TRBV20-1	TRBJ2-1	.	TGCAGTGCTAGAGGTAGCGGCGGGGCGTACAATGAGCAGTTCTTC	CSARGSGGAYNEQFF
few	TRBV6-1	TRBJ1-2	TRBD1	TGTGCCAGCACCGATCAGACAGGGGGCGGCTACACCTTC	CASTDQTGGGYTF
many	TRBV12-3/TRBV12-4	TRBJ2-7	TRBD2	TGTGCCAGCACCCCCTCGGGACTAGCGGGAGCCTACGAGCAGTACTTC	CASTPSGLAGAYEQYF
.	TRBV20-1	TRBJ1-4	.	TGCAGTGCTAGAACAGGGAATAATGAAAAACTGTTTTTT	CSARTGNNEKLFF
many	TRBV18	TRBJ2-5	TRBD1	TGTGCCAGCTCACGGACCGACAGGGATTGGGAGACCCAGTACTTC	CASSRTDRDWETQYF
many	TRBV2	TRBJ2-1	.	TGTGCCAGCAGTGCGCTAGCCGCTGAGCAGTTCTTC	CASSALAAEQFF
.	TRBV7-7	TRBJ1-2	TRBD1	TGTGCTAGCAGCAAGTCCGGGACAGGCACCAGTTGCTATGGCTACACCTTC	CASSKSGTGTSCYGYTF
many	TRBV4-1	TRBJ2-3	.	TGCGCCAGCAGCCAAGATCAAATGGCGGCAGATACGCAGTATTTT	CASSQDQMAADTQYF
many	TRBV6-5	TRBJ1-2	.	TGTGCCAGCAGTTTAGTACAGGCCCTCTATGGCTACACCTTC	CASSLVQALYGYTF
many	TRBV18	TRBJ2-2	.	TGTGCCAGCTCACCAGTGGGGATGAGAAACACCGGGGAGCTGTTTTTT	CASSPVGMRNTGELFF